The clone carrying this TCR beta chain appeared once. Its antigen is as yet unknown. The CDR3 is made up of 13 amino acids. Trimming stripped 2 bases from V and 4 bases from J, with 7 bases between. In germline, CDR1 is MNHEY, CDR2 SMNVEV (reference sequence). The sample originates from a study of shared clonotypes between healthy human individuals. Findings and limits, study-wide: Few donors limited the genetic and exposure-history diversity represented.

For each subset, genomic DNA was distributed in equal portions over several immunoSEQ plates. Clones were sequenced by immunoSEQ multiplex PCR, and TCRdb holds only the in-frame ones, with some missing. In the table there are about 490,000 clones, roughly 85% of which are singletons. Recent acute infections and vaccinations were absent in the healthy HIV-negative adult donors. Caucasian adults residing in Nashville, Tennessee made up all the donors. This chain links TRBV27 with TRBJ2-3; D call uncertain. This TCR was recovered from a woman aged 40-49 years in good health. Some clones in this sample may be carry-over from other donors' samples. Sequencing was performed on PBMCs. The CDR3 bases are TGTGCCAGCAGTTTAATCGCCCCAGATACGCAGTATTTT. Translated: CASSLIAPDTQYF.